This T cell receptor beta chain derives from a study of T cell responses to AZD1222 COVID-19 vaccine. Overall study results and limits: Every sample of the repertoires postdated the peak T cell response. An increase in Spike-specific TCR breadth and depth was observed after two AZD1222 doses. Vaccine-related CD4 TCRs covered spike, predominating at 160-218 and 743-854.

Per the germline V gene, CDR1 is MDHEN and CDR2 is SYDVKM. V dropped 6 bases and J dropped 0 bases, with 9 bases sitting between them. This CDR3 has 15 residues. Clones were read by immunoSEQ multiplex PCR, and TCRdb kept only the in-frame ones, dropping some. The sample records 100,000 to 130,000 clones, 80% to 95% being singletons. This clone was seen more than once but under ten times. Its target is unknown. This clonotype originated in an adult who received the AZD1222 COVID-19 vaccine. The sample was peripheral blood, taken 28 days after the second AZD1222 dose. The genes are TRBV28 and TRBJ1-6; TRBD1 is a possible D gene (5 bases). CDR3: CASRQTVSYNSPLHF. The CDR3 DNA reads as TGTGCCAGCAGACAGACAGTCTCCTATAATTCACCCCTCCACTTT.